This T cell receptor beta chain was identified during a study of T cell responses to AZD1222 COVID-19 vaccine (dated by TCRdb to the early 2020s). About the full investigation: TCR sequencing covered roughly 230 trial participants: 207 given two doses of AZD1222 and 26 given two doses of MenACWY control vaccine. Trial participants were enrolled into age subgroups of 18-55, 56-69 and 70-plus years, which contained roughly 140, 27 and 60 TCR-sequenced participants, respectively. Here is what the overall study found, with its caveats: Because no day 14 peak-response samples were available, the repertoires could be characterized only after the peak T cell response. The 56-69-year group was small, and its depth increase did not reach significance, likely because of low power. Most participants were white British and females outnumbered males, and the authors suggested that clonal diversity may have been underestimated. Nearly half of unique spike-specific TCRs reportedly recognized epitopes outside regions mutated in the B.1.351 and B.1.1.7 variants. CD4 TCRs associated with the vaccine covered the entire spike protein, and the dominant responses were in regions 160-218 and 743-854. A significant rise in spike-specific TCR breadth and depth was observed after two AZD1222 doses relative to day 0 and relative to MenACWY recipients. Conclusions about previously exposed vaccinees were limited because only six AZD1222 recipients were SARS-CoV-2 seropositive at baseline.

This clone was observed a handful of times. The antigen it recognizes is unknown. No base quality values were provided; no much bigger clone lies one nucleotide off. V gives up 6 bases and J gives up 6 bases, and the segment between their germline ends measures 11 bases. From cysteine to phenylalanine, the CDR3 is 12 amino acids long. Here the CDR3 DNA is all that survives: 36 bases in frame from base 1. CDR1 is given as MNHEY and CDR2 as SVGAGI, both from the germline V gene. What the time point label conveys for this sample: about 28 days (+/-7) after the second vaccine dose. AZD1222 recipients given second doses at about 4 weeks or at about 12 weeks were pooled, since spike-specific TCR depth and breadth were not found to differ between the two schedules. Samples from vaccinated people were obtained from the UK trials COV001 and COV002, which included a single-blind randomized controlled phase 2/3 trial of AZD1222 (ChAdOx1 nCoV-19) in healthy adults. For TCRbeta chain sequencing, PBMC samples were collected from trial participants at day 0 and at day 28 after the second dose.

The CDR3 regions of human TCRbeta chains were analyzed by immunosequencing. Regarding the original processing steps: Repertoire TCRs were checked for matches against a reference library of SARS-CoV-2-specific TCRs that had been generated using the MIRA antigen-specificity platform. Breadth was defined as the fraction of unique TCRs that were SARS-CoV-2-associated. Depth was defined as the fraction of total T cells that were SARS-CoV-2-associated. Using the MIRA data, every spike-specific TCR was mapped to the spike region that the TCR reacted to and assigned to either a CD4 or a CD8 class. Log10-transformed breadth and depth values were compared by one-way ANOVA with Sidak's multiple comparisons tests. TCRdb's version of the immuneACCESS table is confined to in-frame rearrangements and falls short of the full clone set. An unresolved V gene accounts for under half of the shortfall where checked; the remainder is of unknown origin. V and J calls and clone size are given by that table; D and trimming were obtained from the DNA. This sample comprises 150,000 to 200,000 clones, 92% of them detected only once. 1.3% of the sample belongs to the ten largest clones.

The chain was built from TRBV6-5 and TRBJ1-2, with the D gene too uncertain to name. Sequenced here: peripheral blood, sampled 28 days after the second AZD1222 dose. The TCR sequence derives from an adult who received the AZD1222 COVID-19 vaccine. The CDR3 sequence is CASRKHGDGYTF. The nucleotide sequence reads TGTGCCAGCAGAAAACACGGGGATGGCTACACCTTC.